This is a list of T cell receptor beta chains from one sample in a study of blood T cell repertoires in COVID-19. Using immunoSEQ multiplex PCR, the repertoire was profiled, and TCRdb retains in-frame clones only, with some absent. The table records 200,000 to 300,000 clones, 85% to 95% of them present only once. The sample consisted of peripheral blood. Receptor source: a man under 40 with COVID-19, enrolled during active disease. Each CDR3 is given without its conserved first and last residue. Each record gives: V gene, J gene, CDR3 protein.

V gene: TRBV5-1
J gene: TRBJ2-5
CDR3 protein: ASSEGTGPQETQY

V gene: TRBV12-5
J gene: TRBJ1-5
CDR3 protein: ASGSGQGAFQPQH

V gene: TRBV6-4
J gene: TRBJ2-7
CDR3 protein: ASSPSGEGVQY

V gene: TRBV15
J gene: TRBJ1-5
CDR3 protein: ATSRGRGGGDQPQH

V gene: TRBV27
J gene: TRBJ2-7
CDR3 protein: ASSSWTGNEQY

V gene: TRBV10-1
J gene: TRBJ1-1
CDR3 protein: ASSEEGQAGNTETF

V gene: TRBV18
J gene: TRBJ1-1
CDR3 protein: ASSPRGRMAEAF

V gene: TRBV5-6
J gene: TRBJ2-5
CDR3 protein: ASSSLAGATQETQY

V gene: TRBV13
J gene: TRBJ1-2
CDR3 protein: ASSLGRTGSYT

V gene: TRBV12-3/TRBV12-4
J gene: TRBJ2-5
CDR3 protein: ASLDRNEETQY

V gene: TRBV10-3
J gene: TRBJ2-2
CDR3 protein: AIRAGENTGELF

V gene: TRBV10-3
J gene: TRBJ1-5
CDR3 protein: AISPPGQPQH

V gene: TRBV4-1
J gene: TRBJ2-1
CDR3 protein: ASSPAPQGWQF

V gene: TRBV13
J gene: TRBJ1-2
CDR3 protein: ASSSFWTEPNYGYT

V gene: TRBV7-9
J gene: TRBJ1-1
CDR3 protein: ASSLDGGRNTEAF

V gene: TRBV14
J gene: TRBJ2-2
CDR3 protein: ASSQDLLAGELF

V gene: TRBV5-1
J gene: TRBJ1-1
CDR3 protein: ASSSRQGANTEAF

V gene: TRBV7-2
J gene: TRBJ2-5
CDR3 protein: ASSSGSGGALETQY

V gene: TRBV5-1
J gene: TRBJ1-1
CDR3 protein: ASSPGGTVNTEAF

V gene: TRBV18
J gene: TRBJ1-2
CDR3 protein: ASSPGQGANYGYT

V gene: TRBV7-9
J gene: TRBJ2-5
CDR3 protein: ASSLARVGQGNQETQY

V gene: TRBV11-1
J gene: TRBJ2-1
CDR3 protein: ASSLAPAGTPYNEQF

V gene: TRBV6-5
J gene: TRBJ2-1
CDR3 protein: ASSSGLSSYNEQF

V gene: TRBV10-3
J gene: TRBJ2-7
CDR3 protein: AISGEPATYEQY

V gene: TRBV2
J gene: TRBJ2-3
CDR3 protein: ASSEGGGSDTQY

V gene: TRBV2
J gene: TRBJ2-5
CDR3 protein: ASSLAGGDETQY